This T cell receptor (beta chain) was recorded in a study of cytomegalovirus exposure and HLA in healthy donors. Whole-study context: Ancestry clustering placed 70% to 90% of 300 to 400 genotyped donors in the Caucasian-associated cluster.

Both 60 Vbeta primers and 13 Jbeta primers went into the PCR. Repertoires were generated with immunoSEQ multiplex PCR, while TCRdb's copy carries only in-frame clones and drops some. The sample's table shows 130,000 or so clones. Germline CDR1 and CDR2: SGDLS and YYNGEE. The CDR3 has 14 residues. Trimming shortened V by 0 bases and J by 4 bases, and 10 bases separated the two germline ends. Sequencing was performed on PBMCs. The chain has TRBV9 and TRBJ2-5; no clear D. This receptor was taken from a young woman in good health and CMV-seronegative. The CDR3 DNA follows: TGTGCCAGCAGCGTAGGCCCCGGTGCAGAGACCCAGTACTTC. Translated: CASSVGPGAETQYF.